This T cell receptor beta chain originates from a study of blood T cell repertoires in COVID-19. Turning to the study itself: COVID-19 samples from acute and convalescent phases originated in the United States, Italy and Spain. The cDNA or gDNA used as material had been derived from T cells, B-cell-depleted T cells, or PBMCs.

Per the study methods: Nucleated cell counts were estimated from reference gene primer amplification. Some clones are missing from TCRdb's copy, which holds only in-frame ones; the method was immunoSEQ multiplex PCR. For V, J and clone size, that table is used; D and trimming come from the DNA. Altogether 200,000 to 300,000 clones are present, about 91% being singletons, with the ten largest covering 6% to 6.5%. The CDR3 runs to 14 residues. Germline CDR1 reads LGHDT; CDR2 reads YNNKEL (reference sequence). Trimming removed 1 base at V and 3 bases at J, with 4 bases between. Patients from Seattle were sampled longitudinally, starting during active infection.

This rearrangement joins TRBV3-1 (or the pseudogene TRBV3-2) to TRBJ2-6; no clear D. Sequencing input: peripheral blood. This TCR was recovered from a woman aged 25 to 39 with COVID-19, enrolled during active disease. The CDR3 bases are TGTGCCAGCAGCCAAGCCGTTGGGGCCAACGTCCTGACTTTC. Translating gives CASSQAVGANVLTF.